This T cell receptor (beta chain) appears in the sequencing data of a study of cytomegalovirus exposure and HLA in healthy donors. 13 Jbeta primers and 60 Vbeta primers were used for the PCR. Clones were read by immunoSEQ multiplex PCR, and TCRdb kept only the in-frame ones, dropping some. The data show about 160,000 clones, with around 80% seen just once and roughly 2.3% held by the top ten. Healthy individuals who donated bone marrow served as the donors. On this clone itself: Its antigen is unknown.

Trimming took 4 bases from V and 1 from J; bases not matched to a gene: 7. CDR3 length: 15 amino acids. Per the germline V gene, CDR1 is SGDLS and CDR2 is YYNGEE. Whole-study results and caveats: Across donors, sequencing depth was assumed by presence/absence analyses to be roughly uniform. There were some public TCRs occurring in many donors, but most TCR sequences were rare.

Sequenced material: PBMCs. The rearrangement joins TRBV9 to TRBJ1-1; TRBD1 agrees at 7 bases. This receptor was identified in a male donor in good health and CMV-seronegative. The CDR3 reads CASSPRQGSNTEAFF. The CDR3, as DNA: TGTGCCAGCAGCCCACGACAGGGCTCGAACACTGAAGCTTTCTTT. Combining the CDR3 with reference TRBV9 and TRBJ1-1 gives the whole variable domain DSGVTQTPKHLITATGQRVTLRCSPRSGDLSVYWYQQSLDQGLQFLIQYYNGEERAKGNILERFSAQQFPDLHSELNLSSLELGDSALYFCASSPRQGSNTEAFFGQGTRLTVV.